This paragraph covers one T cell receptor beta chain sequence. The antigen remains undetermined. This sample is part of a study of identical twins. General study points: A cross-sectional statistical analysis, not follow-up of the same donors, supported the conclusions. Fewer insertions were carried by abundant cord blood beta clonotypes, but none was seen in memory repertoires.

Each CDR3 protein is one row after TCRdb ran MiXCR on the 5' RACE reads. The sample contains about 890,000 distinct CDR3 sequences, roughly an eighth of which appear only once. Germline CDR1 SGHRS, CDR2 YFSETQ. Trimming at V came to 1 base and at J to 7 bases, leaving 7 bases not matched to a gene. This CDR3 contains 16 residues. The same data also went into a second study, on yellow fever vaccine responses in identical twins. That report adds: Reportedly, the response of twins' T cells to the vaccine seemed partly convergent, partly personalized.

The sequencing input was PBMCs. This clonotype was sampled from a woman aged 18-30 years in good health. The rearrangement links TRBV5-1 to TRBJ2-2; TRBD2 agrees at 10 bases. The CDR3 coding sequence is TGCGCCAGCAGCTTGTCAAGCGGGGGGGCCGGCGGGGAGCTGTTTTTT. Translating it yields CASSLSSGGAGGELFF.